The entry below gives a single T cell receptor (beta chain) sequence along with its context. In the authors' methods: Amplification of reference gene primers was used by the study to estimate nucleated cell counts. Only in-frame clones appear in the TCRdb table, and some are missing; sequencing was by immunoSEQ multiplex PCR. That table furnishes V, J and clone size, whereas the DNA furnished D and trimming. In the table there are about 36,000 clones, 70% to 90% of which are singletons. The CDR3 consists of 19 residues. Trimming removed 4 bases from V and 0 bases from J; junction bases left unmatched: 6. Germline lookup yields CDR1 SGHNT and CDR2 YYREEE (reference sequence). These data are taken from a study of blood T cell repertoires in COVID-19. Study-level information: PBMCs, B-cell-depleted T cells, or T cells provided the cDNA or gDNA that made up the material.

This chain connects TRBV5-4 to TRBJ2-6, with 14 positions matching TRBD2. Material for sequencing was peripheral blood. This sequence originates from a human donor in a cohort sampled during active COVID-19. The CDR3 is CASSRTSGGKTSGANVLTF. In DNA, the CDR3 is TGTGCCAGCAGCCGGACTAGCGGGGGGAAAACCTCTGGGGCCAACGTCCTGACTTTC.